Reported below is one TCR beta chain. Trimming pared 7 bases from V and 4 bases from J, leaving 10 bases between. This CDR3 has 13 amino acids. Germline assignment: CDR1 MDHEN and CDR2 SYDVKM. Per the original methods: How many nucleated cells were present was estimated from reference gene primer amplification. Method: immunoSEQ multiplex PCR; TCRdb's copy keeps in-frame clones and lacks some. V and J calls and clone size are copied from that table; D and trimming were computed from the DNA. The sample consists of 90,000 to 150,000 clones, roughly 76% of them appearing once. The data are from a study of blood T cell repertoires in COVID-19. Study context: Acute and convalescent COVID-19 samples came from the United States, Italy and Spain.

The receptor's source is a human donor in a cohort sampled during active COVID-19. The chain employs TRBV28 and TRBJ2-2, with D maybe TRBD1 (6 bases). The sequencing input was peripheral blood. CDR3 DNA sequence: TGTGCCAGCATGGGGGCGGGCACCGGGGAGCTGTTTTTT. Encoded protein: CASMGAGTGELFF.